The 3 T cell receptor beta chains given below trace back to one sample, sequenced in a study of PD-1 blockade in classical Hodgkin lymphoma. Each and every patient relapsed after autologous stem cell transplantation, and patients got differing brentuximab vedotin exposure. TCRdb's table, derived via immunoSEQ multiplex PCR, lists solely in-frame clones and lacks some. Found here are about 22,000 clones, 65% to 80% of them singletons; the top ten hold roughly 7.3%. Source: peripheral blood mononuclear cells (PBMCs), taken before the second cycle of nivolumab. The receptors derive from a human donor with classical Hodgkin lymphoma.

By share of the sample, this clone is medium-sized. The chain combines TRBV28 with TRBJ2-7, with D perhaps matching TRBD2 (5 bases). Germline CDR1 reads MDHEN; CDR2 reads SYDVKM. The CDR3 spans 12 residues. V lost 1 base to trimming and J lost 11 bases, with 12 bases between them. CDR3 amino acids: CASSLYEGLKYF. The CDR3 region has the DNA TGTGCCAGCAGTTTATATGAGGGTCTGAAGTACTTC.

The gene calls are TRBV28 and TRBJ2-3, with a tentative D call TRBD2 (6 bases). The CDR3 runs 14 residues. Germline V lookup: CDR1 MDHEN, CDR2 SYDVKM. V was shortened by 6 bases and J by 3 bases, with 13 bases between the two germline ends. The CDR3 nucleotides read TGTGCCAGCAGCCAACTTAGCGGAACAGATACGCAGTATTTT. Translation: CASSQLSGTDTQYF.

This clone was seen once. This chain links TRBV28 with TRBJ1-1; perhaps TRBD1 as D (6 bases). Trimming removed 3 bases from V and 4 bases from J, with 12 bases in between. Germline V gene sequence: CDR1 MDHEN, CDR2 SYDVKM. The CDR3 consists of 14 residues. CDR3 sequence (DNA): TGTGCCAGCAGTTTCGCAGGGGTCGCCACTGAAGCTTTCTTT. It specifies CASSFAGVATEAFF.